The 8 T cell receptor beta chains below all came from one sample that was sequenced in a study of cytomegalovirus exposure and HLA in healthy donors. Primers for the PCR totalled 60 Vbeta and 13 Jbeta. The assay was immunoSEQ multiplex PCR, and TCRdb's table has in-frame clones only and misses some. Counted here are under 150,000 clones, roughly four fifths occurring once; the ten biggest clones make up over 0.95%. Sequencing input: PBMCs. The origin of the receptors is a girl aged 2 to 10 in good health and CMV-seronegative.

CDR3 in amino acids: CASSERLAGFEYEQFF. The CDR3 DNA reads TGTGCCAGCAGTGAGCGACTAGCGGGTTTTGAGTATGAGCAGTTCTTC. V gene TRBV6-4 combines with J gene TRBJ2-1; 10 nucleotides match TRBD2. CDR1 MRHNA and CDR2 SNTAGT come from the germline V gene. Losses at the gene ends were 3 bases for V and 8 bases for J; bases not matched to a gene: 10. The CDR3 consists of 16 residues.

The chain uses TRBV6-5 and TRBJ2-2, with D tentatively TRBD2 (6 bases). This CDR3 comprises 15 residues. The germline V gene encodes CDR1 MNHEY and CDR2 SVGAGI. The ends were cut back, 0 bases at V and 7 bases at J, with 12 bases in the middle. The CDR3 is CASSYSRRGYGELFF. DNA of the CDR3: TGTGCCAGCAGTTACTCACGTCGGGGGTACGGGGAGCTGTTTTTT.

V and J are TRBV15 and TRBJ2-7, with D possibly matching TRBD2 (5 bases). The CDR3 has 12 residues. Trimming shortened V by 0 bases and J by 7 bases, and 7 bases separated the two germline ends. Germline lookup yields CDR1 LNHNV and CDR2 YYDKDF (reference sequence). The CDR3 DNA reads TGTGCCACCAGCAGAGATTCGGGAGAGCAGTACTTC. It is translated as CATSRDSGEQYF.

CDR3 in amino acids: CASSLAGTEDYEQYF. The CDR3 DNA sequence: TGCGCCAGCAGCTTAGCCGGGACAGAGGACTACGAGCAGTACTTC. The chain has TRBV5-1 and TRBJ2-7; TRBD1 agrees at 7 bases. The V segment lost 2 bases and the J segment 3 bases; nucleotides outside the gene matches: 8. The CDR3 consists of 15 residues. The germline gives CDR1 SGHRS, CDR2 YFSETQ.

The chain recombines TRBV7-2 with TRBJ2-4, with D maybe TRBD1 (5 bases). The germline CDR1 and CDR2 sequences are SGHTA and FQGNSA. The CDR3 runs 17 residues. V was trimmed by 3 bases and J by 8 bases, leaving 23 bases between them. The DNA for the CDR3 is TGTGCCAGCAGCTTGGGTGTGTCTTGGCAGGGTGAGGACATTCAGTACTTC. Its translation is CASSLGVSWQGEDIQYF.

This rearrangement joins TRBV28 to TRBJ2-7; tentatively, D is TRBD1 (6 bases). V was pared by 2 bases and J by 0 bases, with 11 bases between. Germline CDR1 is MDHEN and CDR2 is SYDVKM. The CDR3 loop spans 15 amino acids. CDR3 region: CASSLSETGSYEQYF. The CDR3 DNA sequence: TGTGCCAGCAGTTTAAGCGAGACAGGCTCCTACGAGCAGTACTTC.

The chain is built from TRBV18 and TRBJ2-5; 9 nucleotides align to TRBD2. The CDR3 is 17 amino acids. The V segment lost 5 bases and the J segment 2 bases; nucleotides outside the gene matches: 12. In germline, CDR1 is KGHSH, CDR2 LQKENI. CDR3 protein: CASSARSASGIQETQYF. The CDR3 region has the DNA TGTGCCAGCTCAGCACGATCGGCTAGCGGGATACAAGAGACCCAGTACTTC.

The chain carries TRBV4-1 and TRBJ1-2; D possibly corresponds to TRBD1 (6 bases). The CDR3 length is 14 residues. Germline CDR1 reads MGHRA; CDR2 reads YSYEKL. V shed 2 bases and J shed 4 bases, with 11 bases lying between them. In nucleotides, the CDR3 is TGCGCCAGCAGCCAATTAGGGGGTAGCTATGGCTACACCTTC. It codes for CASSQLGGSYGYTF.